Presented here are 21 T cell receptor beta chains from one specimen sequenced in a study of T cell responses to AZD1222 COVID-19 vaccine. Libraries were prepared by immunoSEQ multiplex PCR; TCRdb keeps only in-frame clonotypes and omits some of them. The profile shows some 150,000 clones, about 90% of them singletons. The sample here was peripheral blood, taken on day 0 of MenACWY control vaccination. These receptors were taken from an adult in good health.

The J gene is TRBJ1-1, the V gene TRBV19; perhaps TRBD1 as D (6 bases). The V gene lost 3 bases and the J gene lost 7 bases, with 15 bases spanning the gap. This CDR3 contains 14 residues. Germline CDR1 is LNHDA and CDR2 is SQIVND (reference sequence). CDR3 nucleotide sequence: TGTGCCAGTAGTATGTACGGGGGCAGGGTTGAAGCTTTCTTT. As protein: CASSMYGGRVEAFF.

The chain links TRBV18 to TRBJ2-2; D is undetermined. Trimming removed 3 bases from V and 8 bases from J, with 13 bases in between. Per the germline V gene, CDR1 is KGHSH and CDR2 is LQKENI. The CDR3 totals 14 residues. This CDR3 is CASSPGFGHGELFF. The CDR3 DNA follows: TGTGCCAGCTCACCGGGGTTCGGGCATGGGGAGCTGTTTTTT.

The genes are TRBV28 and TRBJ1-1; D is possibly TRBD1 (6 bases). The V gene's germline CDR1 is MDHEN and CDR2 SYDVKM. V lost 1 base, J lost 9 bases, and 12 bases lay in between. The CDR3 loop spans 13 amino acids. CDR3 amino acids: CASSLSAQGQAFF. The CDR3 nucleotides are TGTGCCAGCAGTTTATCGGCACAGGGTCAAGCTTTCTTT.

The chain joins TRBV15 to TRBJ2-7, with 7 bases that match TRBD1. The CDR3 runs 14 residues. Germline V gene lookup returns CDR1 LNHNV and CDR2 YYDKDF (reference sequence). Trimming removed 3 bases from V and 3 bases from J; junction bases left unmatched: 5. The CDR3 protein is CATSSGQEYYEQYV. CDR3 coding DNA: TGTGCCACCAGCAGTGGACAGGAATACTACGAGCAGTACGTC.

The chain links TRBV7-9 to TRBJ1-2, with D uncertain. Germline CDR1 SEHNR, CDR2 FQNEAQ (reference sequence). V shed 5 bases and J shed 6 bases, with 10 bases lying between them. The length of the CDR3 is 12 residues. The CDR3 sequence: CASSHEGNGYTF. The CDR3 region has the DNA TGTGCCAGCAGCCACGAGGGTAATGGCTACACCTTC. Complete variable domain (other parts from reference TRBV7-9 and TRBJ1-2): DTGVSQNPRHKITKRGQNVTFRCDPISEHNRLYWYRQTLGQGPEFLTYFQNEAQLEKSRLLSDRFSAERPKGSFSTLEIQRTEQGDSAMYLCASSHEGNGYTFGSGTRLTVV.

The rearrangement joins TRBV12-5 to TRBJ2-3; TRBD1 matches 9 bases. Germline V gene sequence: CDR1 LGHNT, CDR2 FRNRAP. The CDR3 covers 14 residues. Losses at the gene ends were 6 bases for V and 4 bases for J; bases not matched to a gene: 5. The CDR3 protein is CASGWTGASDTQYF. In nucleotides, the CDR3 is TGTGCTAGTGGCTGGACAGGGGCGTCAGATACGCAGTATTTT.

The rearrangement links TRBV6-5 to TRBJ1-6; TRBD1 is a possible D gene (6 bases). V was pared by 4 bases and J by 7 bases, with 11 bases between. This CDR3 comprises 14 residues. The germline CDR1 and CDR2 sequences are MNHEY and SVGAGI. CDR3 protein: CASSWDTSNSPLHF. The CDR3 DNA is TGTGCCAGCAGTTGGGACACCAGCAATTCACCCCTCCACTTT.

Only one count was recorded for this clone. The rearrangement links TRBV3-1 (or the pseudogene TRBV3-2) to TRBJ2-1, with TRBD2 matching over 7 bases. CDR1 is LGHDT and CDR2 is YNNKEL in the germline V gene (reference sequence). V lost 7 bases and J lost 7; bases outside the gene matches: 10. The length of the CDR3 is 14 residues. The CDR3 spells CASTKELAANEQFF. CDR3 nucleotides: TGTGCCAGCACCAAGGAGCTAGCGGCTAATGAGCAGTTCTTC.

This sequence joins TRBV9 and TRBJ2-1, with D perhaps TRBD1 (6 bases). Germline V gene sequence: CDR1 SGDLS, CDR2 YYNGEE. The CDR3 totals 13 residues. Trimming cost V 7 bases and J 8 bases, with 16 bases left between them. CDR3: CASAGQGSYEQFF. In DNA, the CDR3 is TGTGCCAGCGCGGGCCAGGGGAGCTATGAGCAGTTCTTC.

The V and J genes are TRBV6-5 and TRBJ1-1; D not resolved. The V end was cut by 6 bases, the J end by 1 base, with 9 bases between. Germline V CDR1 and CDR2: MNHEY, SVGAGI. This CDR3 has 13 amino acids. CDR3 DNA sequence: TGTGCCAGCAGATTGGGCCAGAACACTGAAGCTTTCTTT. It is translated as CASRLGQNTEAFF.

This clone appeared a single time. The rearrangement joins TRBV4-2 to TRBJ1-1, with 7 bases aligning to TRBD1. The CDR3 has 15 amino acids. Germline V CDR1 and CDR2: LGHNA, YNFKEQ. Unmatched junction bases numbered 8, after V lost 5 bases and J lost 2 bases. CDR3 residues: CASSIAGTVNTEAFF. CDR3 DNA: TGTGCCAGCAGCATAGCCGGGACAGTTAACACTGAAGCTTTCTTT.

As to this clone: The identical CDR3 is also encoded by other nucleotide sequences in the sample. This chain joins TRBV2 and TRBJ1-1; D may be TRBD1 (5 bases). Germline CDR1 SNHLY, CDR2 FYNNEI. Trimming cost V 4 bases and J 2 bases, with 8 bases left between them. The CDR3 has 13 amino acids. CDR3 DNA: TGTGCCAGCAGTGGTCAGGGCAACACTGAAGCTTTCTTT. Amino acids: CASSGQGNTEAFF.

The V and J genes are TRBV6-2 or TRBV6-3 and TRBJ1-2, with a weak D call TRBD1 (5 bases). The V gene's germline CDR1 is MNHEY and CDR2 SVGEGT. The V and J ends lost 0 bases and 2 bases respectively, with 7 bases between them. This CDR3 has 14 residues. The CDR3 DNA is TGTGCCAGCAGTTACTCTAGGGGCAACTATGGCTACACCTTC. This translates into CASSYSRGNYGYTF.

The chain couples TRBV5-4 to TRBJ1-2; 8 bases line up with TRBD1. The CDR3 covers 14 residues. Germline CDR1 and CDR2: SGHNT and YYREEE (reference sequence). V gave up 4 bases and J gave up 4 bases; unmatched junction bases: 6. CDR3 protein: CASSPDRAPYGYTF. The CDR3 DNA sequence: TGTGCCAGCAGCCCGGACAGGGCGCCCTATGGCTACACCTTC. The variable domain in full, with the rest retrieved from reference TRBV5-4 and TRBJ1-2, is ETGVTQSPTHLIKTRGQQVTLRCSSQSGHNTVSWYQQALGQGPQFIFQYYREEENGRGNFPPRFSGLQFPNYSSELNVNALELDDSALYLCASSPDRAPYGYTFGSGTRLTVV.

The chain combines TRBV2 with TRBJ1-2; D is perhaps TRBD1 (5 bases). The CDR3 totals 13 residues. V shed 4 bases and J shed 1 base, with 7 bases lying between them. Germline V gene lookup returns CDR1 SNHLY and CDR2 FYNNEI. In DNA, the CDR3 is TGTGCCAGCAGTGCTGACAGTAACTATGGCTACACCTTC. This encodes CASSADSNYGYTF.

The rearrangement uses TRBV6-5 and TRBJ1-2; no definite D call. The CDR3 loop spans 12 amino acids. Trimming shortened V by 3 bases and J by 1 base, and 3 bases separated the two germline ends. Germline V gives CDR1 MNHEY, CDR2 SVGAGI. The CDR3 nucleotides are TGTGCCAGCAGTTATTATAACTATGGCTACACCTTC. Residues: CASSYYNYGYTF.

In its sample, this clone was seen once. V is TRBV7-8 and J is TRBJ1-2; no definite D call. The CDR3 is 13 amino acids. V shed 3 bases and J shed 5 bases, with 10 bases lying between them. Germline V gives CDR1 SGHVS, CDR2 FQNEAQ. Here the CDR3 DNA reads TGTGCCAGCAGCTTGGCAGAGGAGTATGGCTACACCTTC. It specifies CASSLAEEYGYTF.

This clone has just one count. This rearrangement joins TRBV4-1 to TRBJ2-5; 10 bases match TRBD2. Trimming removed 4 bases from V and 4 bases from J; junction bases left unmatched: 12. CDR1 is MGHRA and CDR2 is YSYEKL in the germline V gene. CDR3 size: 17 residues. CDR3 sequence reads: CASSLRASGSRVETQYF. The DNA for the CDR3 is TGCGCCAGCAGCCTAAGGGCTAGCGGGAGCAGAGTAGAGACCCAGTACTTC.

The J gene is TRBJ2-2, the V gene TRBV19, with TRBD2 as a possible D gene (6 bases). Germline CDR1 LNHDA, CDR2 SQIVND (reference sequence). The length of the CDR3 is 16 residues. The V and J ends lost 4 bases and 1 base respectively, with 13 bases between them. CDR3 amino acids: CASSSLGGVNTGELFF. For the CDR3, the DNA is TGTGCCAGTAGTAGCCTGGGCGGGGTGAACACCGGGGAGCTGTTTTTT.

The rearrangement uses TRBV19 and TRBJ1-1; tentative D call: TRBD1 (6 bases). The ends were cut back, 7 bases at V and 1 base at J, with 13 bases in the middle. CDR3 size: 14 residues. CDR1 LNHDA and CDR2 SQIVND come from the germline V gene (reference sequence). CDR3 amino acids: CASIKTRGNTEAFF. The CDR3 nucleotides read TGTGCCAGTATTAAGACCAGGGGGAACACTGAAGCTTTCTTT.

This chain links TRBV5-8 with TRBJ2-2; possibly TRBD2 for D (6 bases). The V end was cut by 1 base, the J end by 0 bases, with 13 bases between. This CDR3 has 17 residues. CDR1 is SGHTS, CDR2 YDEGEE, per germline. The CDR3 region has the DNA TGTGCCAGCAGCTTGACTTCGGGGAGGCCGAACACCGGGGAGCTGTTTTTT. This sequence encodes CASSLTSGRPNTGELFF.